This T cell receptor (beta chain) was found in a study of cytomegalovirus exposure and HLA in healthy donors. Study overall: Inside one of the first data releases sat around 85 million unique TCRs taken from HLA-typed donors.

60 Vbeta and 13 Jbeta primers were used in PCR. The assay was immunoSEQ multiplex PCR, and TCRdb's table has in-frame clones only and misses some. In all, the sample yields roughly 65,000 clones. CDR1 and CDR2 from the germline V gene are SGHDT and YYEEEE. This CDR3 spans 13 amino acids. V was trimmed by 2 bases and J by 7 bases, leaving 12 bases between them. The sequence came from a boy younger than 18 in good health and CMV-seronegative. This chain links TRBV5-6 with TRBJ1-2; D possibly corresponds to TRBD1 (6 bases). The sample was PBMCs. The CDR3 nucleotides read TGTGCCAGCAGCTTAGGGGGGGCCGGTGGCTACACCTTC. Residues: CASSLGGAGGYTF. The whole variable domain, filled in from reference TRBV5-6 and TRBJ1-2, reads DAGVTQSPTHLIKTRGQQVTLRCSPKSGHDTVSWYQQALGQGPQFIFQYYEEEERQRGNFPDRFSGHQFPNYSSELNVNALLLGDSALYLCASSLGGAGGYTFGSGTRLTVV.